The entry below gives a single TCR beta chain sequence along with its context. Its antigen is unidentified. These data originate in a study of cytomegalovirus exposure and HLA in healthy donors. Study outcomes and limitations: For most TCR sequences rarity was the rule, although some public TCRs occurred in many donors. In an earlier analysis, about 87% or about 30%: the productive usage of most TCR beta V segments.

Primers included in the PCR were 60 Vbeta and 13 Jbeta primers. Assay used: immunoSEQ multiplex PCR; TCRdb lists only in-frame clones, some missing. Of hundreds of thousands of clones in the sample, roughly 80% were seen once. The CDR3 is 16 residues long. CDR1 and CDR2 (germline): SGHTA, FQGNSA. J gave up 4 bases and V 4 bases, and 7 bases lay outside the gene matches. The receptor's source is a middle-aged man in good health and CMV-seronegative. The sequencing sample was made of PBMCs. The rearrangement links TRBV7-2 to TRBJ2-2; 9 nucleotides line up with TRBD1. DNA for the CDR3: TGTGCCAGCAGCTCCAGACAGGGGGTGGGCACCGGGGAGCTGTTTTTT. As protein: CASSSRQGVGTGELFF.